This T cell receptor (beta chain) was captured in a study of blood T cells in healthy people across ages. The authors ran a second PCR of roughly 6 to 12 cycles using a sample-barcoded 5' primer and a J-beta primer mix. Through a template-switch adaptor with 12 random nucleotides, each cDNA molecule received a tag. TCRdb itself ran the 5' RACE reads through MiXCR, one entry per CDR3 protein. The sample includes 1.5 million to 1.8 million distinct CDR3 sequences, approximately 39% of them seen just once. Study observations and caveats: Older age coincided with a roughly linear decline in TCR beta diversity per million T cells.

This clonotype was seen a few times. What it recognizes is unknown. Germline-derived CDR1 and CDR2 are SGHTA and FQGNSA. V was shortened by 5 bases and J by 7 bases, with 20 bases between the two germline ends. This CDR3 region has 15 residues. The receptor's source is a woman in her late teens or twenties in good health. V usage is TRBV7-2 and J usage is TRBJ1-2; D is uncertain. The sequencing input was blood. This CDR3 is CASSPIVGGVSGYTF. CDR3 coding DNA: TGTGCCAGCAGCCCTATTGTTGGTGGGGTGAGTGGCTACACCTTC.